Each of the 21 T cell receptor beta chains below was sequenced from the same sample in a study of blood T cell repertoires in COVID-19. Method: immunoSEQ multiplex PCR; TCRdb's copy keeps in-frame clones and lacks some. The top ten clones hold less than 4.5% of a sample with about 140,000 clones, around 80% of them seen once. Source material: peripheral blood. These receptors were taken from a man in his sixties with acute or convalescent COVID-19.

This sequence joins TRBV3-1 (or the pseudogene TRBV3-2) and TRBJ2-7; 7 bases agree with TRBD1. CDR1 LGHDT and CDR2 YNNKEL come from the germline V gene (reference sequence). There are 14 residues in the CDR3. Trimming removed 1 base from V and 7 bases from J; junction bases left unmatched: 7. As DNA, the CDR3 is TGTGCCAGCAGCCAAGGGACAGGTTCGGGAGAGCAGTACTTC. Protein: CASSQGTGSGEQYF.

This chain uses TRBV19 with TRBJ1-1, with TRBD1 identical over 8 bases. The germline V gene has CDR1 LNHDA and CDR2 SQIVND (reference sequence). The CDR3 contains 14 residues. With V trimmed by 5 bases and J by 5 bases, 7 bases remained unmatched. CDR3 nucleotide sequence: TGTGCCAGTAGTTTCACAGGGGGGCGAACTGAAGCTTTCTTT. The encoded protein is CASSFTGGRTEAFF.

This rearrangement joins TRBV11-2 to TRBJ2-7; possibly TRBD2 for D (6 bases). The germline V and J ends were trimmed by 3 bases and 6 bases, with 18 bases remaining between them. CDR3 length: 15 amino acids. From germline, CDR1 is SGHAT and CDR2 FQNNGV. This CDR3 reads CASSFQFGSVGEQYF. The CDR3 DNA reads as TGTGCCAGCAGCTTTCAGTTCGGGAGTGTTGGCGAGCAGTACTTC. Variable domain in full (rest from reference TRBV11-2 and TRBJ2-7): EAGVAQSPRYKIIEKRQSVAFWCNPISGHATLYWYQQILGQGPKLLIQFQNNGVVDDSQLPKDRFSAERLKGVDSTLKIQPAKLEDSAVYLCASSFQFGSVGEQYFGPGTRLTVT.

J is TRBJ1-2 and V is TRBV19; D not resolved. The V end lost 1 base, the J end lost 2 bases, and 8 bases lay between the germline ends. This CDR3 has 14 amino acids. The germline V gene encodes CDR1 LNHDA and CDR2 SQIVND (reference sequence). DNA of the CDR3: TGTGCCAGTAGTATAGGGCGGGGAAACTATGGCTACACCTTC. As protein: CASSIGRGNYGYTF. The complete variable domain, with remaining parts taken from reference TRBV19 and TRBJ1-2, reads DGGITQSPKYLFRKEGQNVTLSCEQNLNHDAMYWYRQDPGQGLRLIYYSQIVNDFQKGDIAEGYSVSREKKESFPLTVTSAQKNPTAFYLCASSIGRGNYGYTFGSGTRLTVV.

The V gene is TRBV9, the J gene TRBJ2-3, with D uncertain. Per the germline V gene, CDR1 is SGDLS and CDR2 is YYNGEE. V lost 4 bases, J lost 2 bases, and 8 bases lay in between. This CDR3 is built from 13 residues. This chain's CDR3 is CASSPQITDTQYF. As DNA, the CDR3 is TGTGCCAGCAGCCCCCAGATCACAGATACGCAGTATTTT.

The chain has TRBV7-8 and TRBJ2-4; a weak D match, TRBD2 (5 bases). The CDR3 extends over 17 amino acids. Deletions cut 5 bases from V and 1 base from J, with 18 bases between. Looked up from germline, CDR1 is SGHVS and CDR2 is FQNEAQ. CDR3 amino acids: CASSPPGGSLAKNIQYF. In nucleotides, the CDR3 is TGTGCCAGCAGCCCCCCTGGTGGGAGCTTGGCCAAAAACATTCAGTACTTC. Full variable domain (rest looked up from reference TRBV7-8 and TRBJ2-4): GAGVSQSPRYKVAKRGQDVALRCDPISGHVSLFWYQQALGQGPEFLTYFQNEAQLDKSGLPSDRFFAERPEGSVSTLKIQRTQQEDSAVYLCASSPPGGSLAKNIQYFGAGTRLSVL.

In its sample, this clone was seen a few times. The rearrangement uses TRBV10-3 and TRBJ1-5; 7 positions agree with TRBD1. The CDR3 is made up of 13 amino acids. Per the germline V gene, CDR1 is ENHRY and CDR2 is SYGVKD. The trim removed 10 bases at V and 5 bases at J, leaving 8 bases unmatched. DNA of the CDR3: TGTGCCACCCGACAGGGATCCGATCAGCCCCAGCATTTT. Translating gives CATRQGSDQPQHF.

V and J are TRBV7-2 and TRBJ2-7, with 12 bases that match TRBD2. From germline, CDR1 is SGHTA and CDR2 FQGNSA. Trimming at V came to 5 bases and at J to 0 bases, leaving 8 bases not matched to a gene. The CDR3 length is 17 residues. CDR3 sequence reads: CASSLGTSGYSSYEQYF. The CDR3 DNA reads TGTGCCAGCAGCCTGGGGACTAGCGGGTACTCCTCCTACGAGCAGTACTTC.

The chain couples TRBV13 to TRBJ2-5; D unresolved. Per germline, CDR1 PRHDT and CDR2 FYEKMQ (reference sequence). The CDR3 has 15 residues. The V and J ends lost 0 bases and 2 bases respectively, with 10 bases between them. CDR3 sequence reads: CASSLGGTIQETQYF. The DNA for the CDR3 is TGTGCCAGCAGCTTAGGGGGCACCATACAAGAGACCCAGTACTTC.

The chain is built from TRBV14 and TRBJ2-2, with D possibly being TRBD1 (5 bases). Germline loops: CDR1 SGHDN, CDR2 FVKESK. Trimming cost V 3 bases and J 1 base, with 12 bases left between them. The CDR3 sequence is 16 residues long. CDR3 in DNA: TGTGCCAGCAGCCATGTACAGGCCCAGAACACCGGGGAGCTGTTTTTT. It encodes CASSHVQAQNTGELFF.

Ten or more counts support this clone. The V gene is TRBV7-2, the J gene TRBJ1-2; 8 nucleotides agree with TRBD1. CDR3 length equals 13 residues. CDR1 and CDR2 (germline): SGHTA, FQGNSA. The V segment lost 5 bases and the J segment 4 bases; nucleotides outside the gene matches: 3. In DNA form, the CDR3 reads TGTGCCAGCAGCCCAACAGGGGGCTATGGCTACACCTTC. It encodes CASSPTGGYGYTF. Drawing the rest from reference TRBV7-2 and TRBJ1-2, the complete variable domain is GAGVSQSPSNKVTEKGKDVELRCDPISGHTALYWYRQSLGQGLEFLIYFQGNSAPDKSGLPSDRFSAERTGGSVSTLTIQRTQQEDSAVYLCASSPTGGYGYTFGSGTRLTVV.

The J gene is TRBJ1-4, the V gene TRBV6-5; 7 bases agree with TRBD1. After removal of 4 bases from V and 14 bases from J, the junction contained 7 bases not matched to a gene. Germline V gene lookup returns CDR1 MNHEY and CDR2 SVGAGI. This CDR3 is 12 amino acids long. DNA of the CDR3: TGTGCCAGCAGTTCCAGGACAGGTCTCCTGTTTTTT. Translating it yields CASSSRTGLLFF.

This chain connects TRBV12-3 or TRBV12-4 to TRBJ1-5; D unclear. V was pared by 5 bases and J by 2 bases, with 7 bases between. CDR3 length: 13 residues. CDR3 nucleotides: TGTGCCAGCAGTGCCCAGGGCAATCAGCCCCAGCATTTT. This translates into CASSAQGNQPQHF.

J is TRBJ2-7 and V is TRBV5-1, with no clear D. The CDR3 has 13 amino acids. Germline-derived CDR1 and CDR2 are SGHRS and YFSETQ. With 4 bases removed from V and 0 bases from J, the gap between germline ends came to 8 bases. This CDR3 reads CASSPRSSYEQYF. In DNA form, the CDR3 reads TGCGCCAGCAGCCCTAGGAGCTCCTACGAGCAGTACTTC. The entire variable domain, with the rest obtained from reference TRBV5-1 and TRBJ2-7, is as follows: KAGVTQTPRYLIKTRGQQVTLSCSPISGHRSVSWYQQTPGQGLQFLFEYFSETQRNKGNFPGRFSGRQFSNSRSEMNVSTLELGDSALYLCASSPRSSYEQYFGPGTRLTVT.

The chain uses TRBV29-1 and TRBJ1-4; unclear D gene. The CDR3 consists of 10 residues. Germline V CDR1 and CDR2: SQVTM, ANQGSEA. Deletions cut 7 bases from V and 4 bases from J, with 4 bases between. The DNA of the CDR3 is TGCAGCGCCTTTAATGAAAAACTGTTTTTT. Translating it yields CSAFNEKLFF.

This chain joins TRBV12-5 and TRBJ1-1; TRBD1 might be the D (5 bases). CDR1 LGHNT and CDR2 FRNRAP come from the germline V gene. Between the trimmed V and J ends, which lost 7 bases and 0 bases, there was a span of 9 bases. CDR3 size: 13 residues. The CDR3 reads CASATTVNTEAFF. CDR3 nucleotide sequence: TGTGCTAGTGCCACGACAGTGAACACTGAAGCTTTCTTT. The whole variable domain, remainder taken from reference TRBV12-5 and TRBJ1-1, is DARVTQTPRHKVTEMGQEVTMRCQPILGHNTVFWYRQTMMQGLELLAYFRNRAPLDDSGMPKDRFSAEMPDATLATLKIQPSEPRDSAVYFCASATTVNTEAFFGQGTRLTVV.

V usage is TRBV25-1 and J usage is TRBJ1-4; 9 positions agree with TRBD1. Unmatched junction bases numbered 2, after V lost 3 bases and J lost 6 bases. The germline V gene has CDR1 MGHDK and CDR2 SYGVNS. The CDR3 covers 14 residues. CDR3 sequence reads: CASSDTGGHEKLFF. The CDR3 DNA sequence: TGTGCCAGCAGTGATACAGGGGGCCATGAAAAACTGTTTTTT.

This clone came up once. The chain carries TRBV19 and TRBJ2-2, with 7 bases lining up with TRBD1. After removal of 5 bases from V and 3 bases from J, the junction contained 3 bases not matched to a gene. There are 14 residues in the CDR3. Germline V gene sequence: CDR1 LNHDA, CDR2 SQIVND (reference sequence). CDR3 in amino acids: CASSSTGHTGELFF. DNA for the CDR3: TGTGCCAGTAGTTCGACAGGGCACACCGGGGAGCTGTTTTTT. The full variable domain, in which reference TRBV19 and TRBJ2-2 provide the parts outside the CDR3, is DGGITQSPKYLFRKEGQNVTLSCEQNLNHDAMYWYRQDPGQGLRLIYYSQIVNDFQKGDIAEGYSVSREKKESFPLTVTSAQKNPTAFYLCASSSTGHTGELFFGEGSRLTVL.

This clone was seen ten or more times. Here the CDR3 reads CSVGDRASNQPQHF. The CDR3 DNA follows: TGCAGCGTTGGAGACAGGGCCTCTAATCAGCCCCAGCATTTT. The chain employs TRBV29-1 and TRBJ1-5; 7 bases map to TRBD1. CDR1 and CDR2 (germline): SQVTM, ANQGSEA. This CDR3 contains 14 residues. V shed 4 bases, J shed 4 bases, and the junction held 7 bases outside the gene matches.

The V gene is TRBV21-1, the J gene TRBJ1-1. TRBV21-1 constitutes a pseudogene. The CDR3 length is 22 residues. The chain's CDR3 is CASSKRWVISRGGLRPNTEAFF. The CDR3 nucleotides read TGTGCCAGCAGCAAGAGGTGGGTGATATCGAGGGGAGGACTGAGACCTAACACTGAAGCTTTCTTT.

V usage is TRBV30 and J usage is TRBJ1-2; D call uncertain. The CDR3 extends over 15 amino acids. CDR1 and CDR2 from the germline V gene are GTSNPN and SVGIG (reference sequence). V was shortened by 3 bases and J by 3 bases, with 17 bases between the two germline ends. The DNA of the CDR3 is TGTGCCTGGAGGGTAGCAGGAGGGAAGTACTATGGCTACACCTTC. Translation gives CAWRVAGGKYYGYTF.